The 26 T cell receptor beta chains below were found in one sample sequenced in a study of blood T cell repertoires in COVID-19. Profiled with immunoSEQ multiplex PCR; TCRdb holds only in-frame clones, not every one. The sample has under 150,000 clones; around four fifths are singletons. The sequenced sample consisted of peripheral blood. The origin of the receptors is a man in his forties or fifties with active or convalescent COVID-19.

The chain employs TRBV3-1 (or the pseudogene TRBV3-2) and TRBJ2-2, with 9 bases fitting TRBD1. The V and J ends lost 0 bases and 13 bases, in that order; junction bases with no gene match: 3. Looked up from germline, CDR1 is LGHDT and CDR2 is YNNKEL (reference sequence). The CDR3 contains 13 residues. The CDR3 protein is CASSQENRGRLFF. The CDR3 DNA is TGTGCCAGCAGCCAAGAAAACAGGGGGCGGCTGTTTTTT.

This sequence joins TRBV6-1 and TRBJ1-2; D not certain. The CDR3 has 13 residues. Per the germline V gene, CDR1 is MNHNS and CDR2 is SASEGT. The V and J ends lost 0 bases and 7 bases respectively, with 9 bases between them. CDR3 in amino acids: CASSEAGFGGYTF. The CDR3 nucleotides are TGTGCCAGCAGTGAAGCCGGTTTCGGTGGCTACACCTTC.

V usage is TRBV6-1 and J usage is TRBJ2-2; 7 bases line up with TRBD2. Germline CDR1 MNHNS, CDR2 SASEGT. J lost 0 bases, V lost 4 bases, and 5 bases had no gene match. There are 16 residues in the CDR3. Written as DNA, the CDR3 is TGTGCCAGCAGTGGCTCCGGGGGGTCGAACACCGGGGAGCTGTTTTTT. It is translated as CASSGSGGSNTGELFF.

The genes are TRBV6-2 or TRBV6-3 and TRBJ2-1, with 12 bases identical to TRBD2. CDR3 size: 16 residues. CDR1 is MNHEY and CDR2 is SVGEGT in the germline V gene. V gave up 4 bases and J gave up 7 bases; unmatched junction bases: 8. This CDR3 reads CASSWASGGGRNEQFF. The CDR3, as DNA: TGTGCCAGCAGTTGGGCTAGCGGGGGGGGTCGGAATGAGCAGTTCTTC.

This rearrangement joins TRBV27 to TRBJ2-1, with a weak D call TRBD1 (5 bases). This CDR3 is 13 amino acids long. V lost 3 bases, J lost 3 bases, and 6 bases lay in between. Germline values: CDR1 MNHEY, CDR2 SMNVEV (reference sequence). CDR3 coding DNA: TGTGCCAGCAGTTTCCAGGGCTACAATGAGCAGTTCTTC. Encoded protein: CASSFQGYNEQFF.

CDR3 DNA: TGCGCCAGCAAGTACACAGGGGGCTCGGATGAGCAGTTCTTC. The encoded protein is CASKYTGGSDEQFF. The chain has TRBV5-1 and TRBJ2-1; 9 bases match TRBD1. The CDR3 has 14 amino acids. Looked up from germline, CDR1 is SGHRS and CDR2 is YFSETQ. Trimming removed 6 bases from V and 8 bases from J; junction bases left unmatched: 9.

The chain links TRBV5-1 to TRBJ1-2; D is unclear. This CDR3 comprises 13 residues. Trimming took off 0 bases at V and 4 bases at J, with 7 bases between the two ends. Germline V gene lookup returns CDR1 SGHRS and CDR2 YFSETQ. Here the CDR3 DNA reads TGCGCCAGCAGCTTGGGGAGGCTCTATGGCTACACCTTC. Translated: CASSLGRLYGYTF.

This chain joins TRBV5-1 and TRBJ2-5, with 10 bases that match TRBD1. Germline assignment: CDR1 SGHRS and CDR2 YFSETQ. The CDR3 has 17 residues. Losses at the gene ends were 4 bases for V and 4 bases for J; bases not matched to a gene: 13. The CDR3, as DNA: TGCGCCAGCAGCATGGGGACCGGGACAGGGGTACGAGAGACCCAGTACTTC. Protein sequence: CASSMGTGTGVRETQYF. Together with reference TRBV5-1 and TRBJ2-5, the CDR3 gives the full variable domain: KAGVTQTPRYLIKTRGQQVTLSCSPISGHRSVSWYQQTPGQGLQFLFEYFSETQRNKGNFPGRFSGRQFSNSRSEMNVSTLELGDSALYLCASSMGTGTGVRETQYFGPGTRLLVL.

The chain has TRBV9 and TRBJ1-1, with 12 nucleotides matching TRBD1. Germline CDR1 and CDR2: SGDLS and YYNGEE. The CDR3 is made up of 19 amino acids. V trimming: 3 bases; J trimming: 1 base; junction bases outside the gene matches: 13. The CDR3 protein is CASSAPRGTGGGRNTEAFF. CDR3 DNA: TGTGCCAGCAGCGCCCCCCGGGGGACAGGGGGCGGAAGGAACACTGAAGCTTTCTTT.

This chain connects TRBV6-6 to TRBJ2-3, with 10 bases identical to TRBD1. The CDR3 has 16 amino acids. CDR1 and CDR2 from the germline V gene are MNHNY and SVGAGI (reference sequence). V was pared by 5 bases and J by 0 bases, with 5 bases of the junction left unmatched. CDR3 residues: CASSPRQGASTDTQYF. In DNA form, the CDR3 reads TGTGCCAGCAGTCCCCGACAGGGGGCGAGCACAGATACGCAGTATTTT.

The V call is TRBV5-1, the J call TRBJ2-3; no reliable D call. Trimming left V 0 bases short and J 0 bases short, with 8 bases between. CDR3 length: 15 residues. CDR1 SGHRS and CDR2 YFSETQ come from the germline V gene. The CDR3 is CASSLEGGSTDTQYF. CDR3 nucleotide sequence: TGCGCCAGCAGCTTGGAAGGCGGTAGCACAGATACGCAGTATTTT.

This chain connects TRBV5-1 to TRBJ2-3; no clear D. Deletions cut 0 bases from V and 6 bases from J, with 14 bases between. The CDR3 is made up of 15 amino acids. The germline V gene encodes CDR1 SGHRS and CDR2 YFSETQ. CDR3 DNA: TGCGCCAGCAGCTTGGCCGACACGAAATGGGATACGCAGTATTTT. Residues: CASSLADTKWDTQYF.

The genes are TRBV5-6 and TRBJ2-6; no reliable D call. V lost 0 bases, J lost 0 bases, and 7 bases lay in between. Germline CDR1 is SGHDT and CDR2 is YYEEEE. This CDR3 comprises 16 residues. CDR3 protein: CASSLVVSSGANVLTF. As DNA, the CDR3 is TGTGCCAGCAGCTTGGTTGTGAGCTCTGGGGCCAACGTCCTGACTTTC. The whole variable domain, filled in from reference TRBV5-6 and TRBJ2-6, reads DAGVTQSPTHLIKTRGQQVTLRCSPKSGHDTVSWYQQALGQGPQFIFQYYEEEERQRGNFPDRFSGHQFPNYSSELNVNALLLGDSALYLCASSLVVSSGANVLTFGAGSRLTVL.

This clone was picked up one time. The chain combines TRBV3-1 (or the pseudogene TRBV3-2) with TRBJ1-2; tentative D call: TRBD1 (6 bases). CDR1 is LGHDT and CDR2 is YNNKEL in the germline V gene (reference sequence). The V and J ends lost 4 bases and 3 bases respectively, with 9 bases between them. The CDR3 is 13 residues long. DNA for the CDR3: TGTGCCAGCAGCCCCAGGGGTGACTATGGCTACACCTTC. It codes for CASSPRGDYGYTF.

V and J are TRBV4-1 and TRBJ1-5, with unresolved D. Between the trimmed V and J ends, which lost 0 bases and 3 bases, there was a span of 12 bases. Germline lookup yields CDR1 MGHRA and CDR2 YSYEKL. This CDR3 is built from 16 residues. The CDR3 sequence is CASSQDRAGNNQPQHF. The CDR3 DNA is TGCGCCAGCAGCCAAGATCGAGCCGGGAACAATCAGCCCCAGCATTTT.

The J gene is TRBJ1-2, the V gene TRBV5-4; 12 nucleotides align to TRBD1. Germline V gene lookup returns CDR1 SGHNT and CDR2 YYREEE (reference sequence). CDR3 length equals 16 residues. The trim removed 0 bases at V and 3 bases at J, leaving 3 bases unmatched. The CDR3 region has the DNA TGTGCCAGCAGCTTGGGAGGGACAGGGGGCCACTATGGCTACACCTTC. Protein: CASSLGGTGGHYGYTF.

V and J are TRBV18 and TRBJ2-1; TRBD2 is a possible D gene (6 bases). V was shortened by 6 bases and J by 7 bases, with 22 bases between the two germline ends. Germline CDR1 reads KGHSH; CDR2 reads LQKENI. The CDR3 is 16 amino acids. DNA for the CDR3: TGTGCCAGCTCCCCTAGCGCAGGGTATGTAAGAAATGAGCAGTTCTTC. Protein: CASSPSAGYVRNEQFF.

The J gene is TRBJ2-2, the V gene TRBV10-3; 14 nucleotides agree with TRBD2. From germline, CDR1 is ENHRY and CDR2 SYGVKD. J gave up 1 base and V 6 bases, and 1 base lay outside the gene matches. The length of the CDR3 is 16 residues. CDR3: CAIRGTSGGNTGELFF. The CDR3, as DNA: TGTGCCATCAGAGGGACTAGCGGGGGGAACACCGGGGAGCTGTTTTTT.

V gene TRBV10-3 combines with J gene TRBJ2-5, with a tentative D call TRBD2 (6 bases). In germline, CDR1 is ENHRY, CDR2 SYGVKD. V lost 6 bases and J 1 base, leaving 9 bases between the germline ends. There are 13 residues in the CDR3. The chain's CDR3 is CAIRGGVQETQYF. The CDR3 DNA reads TGTGCCATCAGAGGCGGGGTCCAAGAGACCCAGTACTTC.

The genes are TRBV27 and TRBJ1-4; D might be TRBD1 (6 bases). Germline CDR1 MNHEY, CDR2 SMNVEV (reference sequence). This CDR3 spans 15 amino acids. V lost 3 bases, J lost 3 bases, and 11 bases lay in between. This CDR3 is CASSFGWTANEKLFF. The CDR3 DNA reads TGTGCCAGCAGTTTCGGTTGGACAGCTAATGAAAAACTGTTTTTT.

CDR3 nucleotide sequence: TGTGCCAGCAGCTCGGACAGGGGCTTGAACGAGCAGTACTTC. Encoded protein: CASSSDRGLNEQYF. The V gene is TRBV5-6, the J gene TRBJ2-7; 9 bases match TRBD1. Germline assignment: CDR1 SGHDT and CDR2 YYEEEE. V was pared by 3 bases and J by 5 bases, with 6 bases of the junction left unmatched. The CDR3 consists of 14 residues.

The chain has TRBV27 and TRBJ2-1; 8 bases match TRBD2. Germline CDR1 is MNHEY and CDR2 is SMNVEV (reference sequence). Trimming cost V 8 bases and J 0 bases; bases outside gene matches: 9. This CDR3 is built from 16 residues. CDR3 residues: CASSGTSLFSYNEQFF. The CDR3 DNA reads TGTGCCAGCTCTGGGACTAGTTTGTTCTCCTACAATGAGCAGTTCTTC.

The chain employs TRBV6-5 and TRBJ2-5; TRBD2 is a possible D gene (6 bases). This CDR3 comprises 15 residues. The V and J ends lost 5 bases and 5 bases respectively, with 18 bases between them. In germline, CDR1 is MNHEY, CDR2 SVGAGI. The CDR3 loop reads CASSPRDSAIETQYF. As DNA, the CDR3 is TGTGCCAGCAGTCCCCGGGACTCGGCAATTGAGACCCAGTACTTC.

The chain uses TRBV5-1 and TRBJ2-5, with TRBD2 identical over 9 bases. Germline V gene lookup returns CDR1 SGHRS and CDR2 YFSETQ. After removal of 0 bases from V and 4 bases from J, the junction contained 10 bases not matched to a gene. The CDR3 contains 17 residues. The CDR3 loop is CASSLALAGGPRETQYF. For the CDR3, the DNA is TGCGCCAGCAGCTTGGCTTTGGCGGGGGGGCCCCGAGAGACCCAGTACTTC.

The rearrangement joins TRBV29-1 to TRBJ2-3, with D perhaps matching TRBD1 (6 bases). The CDR3 runs 14 residues. The germline V gene has CDR1 SQVTM and CDR2 ANQGSEA. V lost 6 bases to trimming and J lost 5 bases, with 18 bases between them. The CDR3 DNA sequence: TGCAGCGTGGGGGCCCGGCTAGTCCGAGATACGCAGTATTTT. It codes for CSVGARLVRDTQYF.

This clone was recorded a few times. The V and J genes are TRBV10-3 and TRBJ2-7, with D perhaps matching TRBD1 (6 bases). Looked up from germline, CDR1 is ENHRY and CDR2 is SYGVKD. V was trimmed by 4 bases and J by 7 bases, leaving 11 bases between them. There are 12 residues in the CDR3. CDR3 region: CAISGTGIEQYF. CDR3 nucleotides: TGTGCCATCAGTGGAACAGGGATTGAGCAGTACTTC.